This T cell receptor beta chain came from a study of patients and donors after allogeneic stem cell transplantation. TCRdb itself ran the RT-PCR reads through MiXCR, one entry per CDR3 protein. This sample has roughly 880,000 distinct CDR3 sequences, with roughly 18% found just once. Trimming cost V 0 bases and J 1 base, with 9 bases left between them. CDR1 and CDR2 (germline): LNHNV, YYDKDF (reference sequence). The length of the CDR3 is 15 residues. The material sequenced was blood, either unsorted or a sorted T cell fraction (not recorded which). The receptor was derived from a human donor who was either an allogeneic HSCT recipient or a stem cell or donor lymphocyte infusion donor (not recorded which). It is not recorded whose cells these are; they may come from a transplant donor. The chain is built from TRBV15 and TRBJ2-5; D gene unclear. For the CDR3, the DNA is TGTGCCACCAGCAGAGAAGGGCAGCGCCAAGAGACCCAGTACTTC. The encoded protein is CATSREGQRQETQYF. Based on the CDR3 plus reference TRBV15 and TRBJ2-5, the full variable domain is DAMVIQNPRYQVTQFGKPVTLSCSQTLNHNVMYWYQQKSSQAPKLLFHYYDKDFNNEADTPDNFQSRRPNTSFCFLDIRSPGLGDTAMYLCATSREGQRQETQYFGPGTRLLVL.